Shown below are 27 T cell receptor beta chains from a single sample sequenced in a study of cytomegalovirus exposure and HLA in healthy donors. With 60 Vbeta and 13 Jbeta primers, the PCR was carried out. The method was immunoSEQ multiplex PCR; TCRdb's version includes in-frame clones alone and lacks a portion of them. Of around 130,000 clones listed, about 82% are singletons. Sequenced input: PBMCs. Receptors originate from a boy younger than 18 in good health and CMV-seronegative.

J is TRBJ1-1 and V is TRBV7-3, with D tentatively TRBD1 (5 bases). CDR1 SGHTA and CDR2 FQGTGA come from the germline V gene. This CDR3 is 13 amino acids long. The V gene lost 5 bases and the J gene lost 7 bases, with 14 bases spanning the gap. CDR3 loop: CASSLNQGGEAFF. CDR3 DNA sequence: TGTGCCAGCAGCCTGAATCAGGGAGGTGAAGCTTTCTTT.

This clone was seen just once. CDR3 in amino acids: CASSLNPGGYTF. Written as DNA, the CDR3 is TGTGCCAGCAGCCTTAACCCGGGGGGCTACACCTTC. V and J are TRBV2 and TRBJ1-2, with D unclear. V dropped 6 bases and J dropped 8 bases, with 13 bases sitting between them. The germline gives CDR1 SNHLY, CDR2 FYNNEI. The CDR3 sequence is 12 residues long.

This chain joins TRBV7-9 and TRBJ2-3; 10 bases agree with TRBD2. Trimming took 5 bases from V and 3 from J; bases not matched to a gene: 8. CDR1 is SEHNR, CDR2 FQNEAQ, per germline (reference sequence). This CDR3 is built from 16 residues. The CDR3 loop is CASSPLAGAFTDTQYF. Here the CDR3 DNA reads TGTGCCAGCAGCCCCCTAGCGGGAGCTTTTACAGATACGCAGTATTTT.

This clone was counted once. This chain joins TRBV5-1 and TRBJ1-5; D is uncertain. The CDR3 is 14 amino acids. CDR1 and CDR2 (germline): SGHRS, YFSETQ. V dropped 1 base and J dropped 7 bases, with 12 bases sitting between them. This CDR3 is CASSLSGEDQPQHF. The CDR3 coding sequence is TGCGCCAGCAGCTTGAGCGGGGAAGACCAGCCCCAGCATTTT.

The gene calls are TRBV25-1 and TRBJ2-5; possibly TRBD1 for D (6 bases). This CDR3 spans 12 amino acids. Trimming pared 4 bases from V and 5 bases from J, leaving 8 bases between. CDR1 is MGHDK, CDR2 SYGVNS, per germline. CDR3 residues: CASSAGAETQYF. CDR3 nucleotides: TGTGCCAGCAGTGCAGGGGCCGAGACCCAGTACTTC. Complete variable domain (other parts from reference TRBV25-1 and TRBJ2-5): EADIYQTPRYLVIGTGKKITLECSQTMGHDKMYWYQQDPGMELHLIHYSYGVNSTEKGDLSSESTVSRIRTEHFPLTLESARPSHTSQYLCASSAGAETQYFGPGTRLLVL.

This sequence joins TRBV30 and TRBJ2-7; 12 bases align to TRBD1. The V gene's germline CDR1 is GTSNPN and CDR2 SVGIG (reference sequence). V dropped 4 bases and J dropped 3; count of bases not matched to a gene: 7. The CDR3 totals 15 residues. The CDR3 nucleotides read TGTGCCTGGACAACCGGGACAGGGGGCTTCTACGAGCAGTACTTC. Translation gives CAWTTGTGGFYEQYF.

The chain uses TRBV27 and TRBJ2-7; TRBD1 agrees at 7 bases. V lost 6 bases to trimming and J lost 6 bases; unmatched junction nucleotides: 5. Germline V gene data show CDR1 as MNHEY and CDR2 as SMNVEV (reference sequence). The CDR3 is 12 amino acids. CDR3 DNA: TGTGCCAGCAGCCGGACAGGCCTCGAGCAGTACTTC. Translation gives CASSRTGLEQYF.

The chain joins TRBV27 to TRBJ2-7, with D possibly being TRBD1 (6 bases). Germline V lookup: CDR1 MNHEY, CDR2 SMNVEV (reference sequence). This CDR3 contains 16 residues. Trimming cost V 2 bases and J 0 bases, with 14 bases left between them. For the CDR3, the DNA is TGTGCCAGCAGTTTACAGGGGCCTCTAAACTCCTACGAGCAGTACTTC. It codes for CASSLQGPLNSYEQYF.

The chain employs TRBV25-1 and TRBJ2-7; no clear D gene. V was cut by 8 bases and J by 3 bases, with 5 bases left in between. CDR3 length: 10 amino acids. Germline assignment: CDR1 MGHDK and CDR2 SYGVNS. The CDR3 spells CASADYEQYF. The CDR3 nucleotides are TGTGCCAGCGCAGACTACGAGCAGTACTTC.

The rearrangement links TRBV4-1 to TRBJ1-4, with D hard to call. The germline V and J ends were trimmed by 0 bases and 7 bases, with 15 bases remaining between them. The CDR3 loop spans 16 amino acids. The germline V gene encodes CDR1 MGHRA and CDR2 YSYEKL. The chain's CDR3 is CASSQDATGLGEKLFF. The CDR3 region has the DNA TGCGCCAGCAGCCAAGATGCGACGGGTTTAGGTGAAAAACTGTTTTTT.

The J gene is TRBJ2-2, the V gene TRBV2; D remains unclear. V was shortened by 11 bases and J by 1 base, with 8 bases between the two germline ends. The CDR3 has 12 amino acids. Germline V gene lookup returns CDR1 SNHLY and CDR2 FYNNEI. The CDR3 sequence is CARDKNTGELFF. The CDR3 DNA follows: TGTGCCCGCGATAAGAACACCGGGGAGCTGTTTTTT. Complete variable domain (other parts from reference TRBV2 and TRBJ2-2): EPEVTQTPSHQVTQMGQEVILRCVPISNHLYFYWYRQILGQKVEFLVSFYNNEISEKSEIFDDQFSVERPDGSNFTLKIRSTKLEDSAMYFCARDKNTGELFFGEGSRLTVL.

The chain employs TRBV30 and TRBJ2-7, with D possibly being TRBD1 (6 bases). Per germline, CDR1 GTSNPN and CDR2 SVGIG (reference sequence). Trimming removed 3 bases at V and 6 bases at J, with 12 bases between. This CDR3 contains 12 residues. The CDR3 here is CAWRREGGEQYF. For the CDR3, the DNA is TGTGCCTGGAGAAGGGAAGGGGGCGAGCAGTACTTC.

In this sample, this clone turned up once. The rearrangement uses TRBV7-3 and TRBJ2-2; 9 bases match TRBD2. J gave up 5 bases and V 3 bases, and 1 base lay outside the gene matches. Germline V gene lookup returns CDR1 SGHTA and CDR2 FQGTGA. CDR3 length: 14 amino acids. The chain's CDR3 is CASSFAGGTGELFF. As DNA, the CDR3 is TGTGCCAGCAGCTTTGCGGGAGGGACCGGGGAGCTGTTTTTT. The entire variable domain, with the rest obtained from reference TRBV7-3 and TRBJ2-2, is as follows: GAGVSQTPSNKVTEKGKYVELRCDPISGHTALYWYRQSLGQGPEFLIYFQGTGAADDSGLPNDRFFAVRPEGSVSTLKIQRTERGDSAVYLCASSFAGGTGELFFGEGSRLTVL.

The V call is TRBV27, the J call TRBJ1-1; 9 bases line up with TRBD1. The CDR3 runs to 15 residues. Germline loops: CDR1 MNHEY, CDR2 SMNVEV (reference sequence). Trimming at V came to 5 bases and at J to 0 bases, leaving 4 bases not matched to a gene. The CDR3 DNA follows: TGTGCCAGCAGTGGACGGGACAGGGTGAACACTGAAGCTTTCTTT. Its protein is CASSGRDRVNTEAFF.

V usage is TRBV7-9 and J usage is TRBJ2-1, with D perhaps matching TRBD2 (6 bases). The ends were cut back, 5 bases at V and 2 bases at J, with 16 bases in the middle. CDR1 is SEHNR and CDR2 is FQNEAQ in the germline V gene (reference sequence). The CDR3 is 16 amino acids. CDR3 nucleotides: TGTGCCAGCAGCCACGTCGGGACTCTCCCCTACAATGAGCAGTTCTTC. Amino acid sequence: CASSHVGTLPYNEQFF.

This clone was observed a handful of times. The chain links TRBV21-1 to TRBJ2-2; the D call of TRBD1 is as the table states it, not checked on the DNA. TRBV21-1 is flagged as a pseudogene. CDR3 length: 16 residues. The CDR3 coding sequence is TGTGCCAGCAGCGACGAGACCGGGACAGTGCTCGGGGAGCTGTTTTTT. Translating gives CASSDETGTVLGELFF.

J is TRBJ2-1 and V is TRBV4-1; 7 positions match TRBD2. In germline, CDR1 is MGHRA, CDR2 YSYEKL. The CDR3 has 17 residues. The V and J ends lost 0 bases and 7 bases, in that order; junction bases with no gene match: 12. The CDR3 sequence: CASSQELRREFRNEQFF. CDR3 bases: TGCGCCAGCAGCCAAGAACTTAGGCGGGAGTTCAGGAATGAGCAGTTCTTC.

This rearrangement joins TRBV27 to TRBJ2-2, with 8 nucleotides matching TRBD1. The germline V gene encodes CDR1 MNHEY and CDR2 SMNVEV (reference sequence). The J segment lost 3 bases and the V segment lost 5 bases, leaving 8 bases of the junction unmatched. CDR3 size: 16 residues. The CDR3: CASSRFTGQDTGELFF. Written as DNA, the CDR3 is TGTGCCAGCAGTAGATTTACGGGACAGGACACCGGGGAGCTGTTTTTT.

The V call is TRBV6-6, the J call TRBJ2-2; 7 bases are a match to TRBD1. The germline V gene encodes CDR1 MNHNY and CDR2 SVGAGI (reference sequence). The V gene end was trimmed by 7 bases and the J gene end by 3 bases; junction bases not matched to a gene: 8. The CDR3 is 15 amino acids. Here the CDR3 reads CASNGQAADTGELFF. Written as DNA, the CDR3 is TGTGCCAGCAACGGACAGGCCGCGGACACCGGGGAGCTGTTTTTT.

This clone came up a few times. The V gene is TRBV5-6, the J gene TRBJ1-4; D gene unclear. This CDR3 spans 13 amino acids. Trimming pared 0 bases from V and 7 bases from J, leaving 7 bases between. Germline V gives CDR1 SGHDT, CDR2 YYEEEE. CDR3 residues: CASSLEYGEKLFF. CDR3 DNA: TGTGCCAGCAGCTTGGAGTACGGTGAAAAACTGTTTTTT.

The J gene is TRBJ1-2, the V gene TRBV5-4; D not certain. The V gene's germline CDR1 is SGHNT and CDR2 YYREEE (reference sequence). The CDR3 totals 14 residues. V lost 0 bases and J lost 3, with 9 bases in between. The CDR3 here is CASSLDFTDYGYTF. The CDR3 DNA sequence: TGTGCCAGCAGCTTGGATTTTACGGACTATGGCTACACCTTC. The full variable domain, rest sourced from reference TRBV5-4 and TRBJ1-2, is ETGVTQSPTHLIKTRGQQVTLRCSSQSGHNTVSWYQQALGQGPQFIFQYYREEENGRGNFPPRFSGLQFPNYSSELNVNALELDDSALYLCASSLDFTDYGYTFGSGTRLTVV.

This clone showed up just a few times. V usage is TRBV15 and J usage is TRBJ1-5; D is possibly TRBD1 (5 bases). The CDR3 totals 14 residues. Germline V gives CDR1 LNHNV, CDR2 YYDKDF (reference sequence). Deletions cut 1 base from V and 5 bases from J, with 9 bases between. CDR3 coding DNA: TGTGCCACCAGCAGAGCCAGGGAGGATCAGCCCCAGCATTTT. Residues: CATSRAREDQPQHF.

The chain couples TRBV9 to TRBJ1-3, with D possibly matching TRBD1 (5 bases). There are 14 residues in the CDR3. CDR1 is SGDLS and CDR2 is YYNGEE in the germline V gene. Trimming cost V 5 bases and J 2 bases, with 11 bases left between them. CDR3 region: CASSPGGAGNTIYF. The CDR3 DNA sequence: TGTGCCAGCAGTCCGGGGGGGGCTGGAAACACCATATATTTT.

The CDR3 DNA follows: TGTGCCTGGAGCGATGGACAGCTTTACAATGAGCAGTTCTTC. Residues: CAWSDGQLYNEQFF. The V and J genes are TRBV30 and TRBJ2-1, with D perhaps matching TRBD1 (6 bases). This CDR3 is 14 amino acids long. Trimming cost V 3 bases and J 4 bases, with 13 bases left between them. Per the germline V gene, CDR1 is GTSNPN and CDR2 is SVGIG (reference sequence).

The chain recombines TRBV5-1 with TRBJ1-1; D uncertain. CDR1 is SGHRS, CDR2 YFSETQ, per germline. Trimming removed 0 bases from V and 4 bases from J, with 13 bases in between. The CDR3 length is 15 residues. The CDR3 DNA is TGCGCCAGCAGCTTGGGGTCGGCAGGTGGCACTGAAGCTTTCTTT. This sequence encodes CASSLGSAGGTEAFF.

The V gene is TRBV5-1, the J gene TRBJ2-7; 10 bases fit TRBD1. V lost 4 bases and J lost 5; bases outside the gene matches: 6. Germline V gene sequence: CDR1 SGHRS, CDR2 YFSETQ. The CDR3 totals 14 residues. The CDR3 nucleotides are TGCGCCAGCAGCCCCGGGACAGGGGTCGACGAGCAGTACTTC. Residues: CASSPGTGVDEQYF.

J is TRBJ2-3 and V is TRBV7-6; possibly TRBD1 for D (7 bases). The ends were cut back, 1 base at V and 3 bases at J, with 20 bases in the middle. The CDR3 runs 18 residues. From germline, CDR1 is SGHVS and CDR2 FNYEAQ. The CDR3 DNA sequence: TGTGCCAGCAGCTTAGAGGAGTGGGGGGACAGACTTACAGATACGCAGTATTTT. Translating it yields CASSLEEWGDRLTDTQYF.